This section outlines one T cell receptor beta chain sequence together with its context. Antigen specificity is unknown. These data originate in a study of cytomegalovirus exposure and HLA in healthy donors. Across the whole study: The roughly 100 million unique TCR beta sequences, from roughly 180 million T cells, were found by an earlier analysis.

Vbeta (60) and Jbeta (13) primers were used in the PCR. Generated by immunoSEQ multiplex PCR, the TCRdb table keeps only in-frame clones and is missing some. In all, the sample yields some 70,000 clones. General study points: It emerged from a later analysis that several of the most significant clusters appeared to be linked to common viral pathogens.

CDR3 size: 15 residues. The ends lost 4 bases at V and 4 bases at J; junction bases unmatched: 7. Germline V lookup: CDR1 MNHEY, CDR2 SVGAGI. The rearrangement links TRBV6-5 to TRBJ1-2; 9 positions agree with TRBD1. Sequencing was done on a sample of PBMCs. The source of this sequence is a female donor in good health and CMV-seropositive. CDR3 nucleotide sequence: TGTGCCAGCAGTTCCCAGGGACAGGGCCTCTATGGCTACACCTTC. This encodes CASSSQGQGLYGYTF.